This T cell receptor (beta chain) was profiled in a study of long-term antiretroviral therapy in people with HIV. Across the whole study: Collection dates of the earliest samples fall about a decade before the 2015 immediate-ART recommendation. The study, taken as a whole, reports: Despite increasing after ART, diversity remained lower than that of transplant donor controls.

An immunoSEQ assay, version v3.0, was performed at survey level. Sequencing aimed to cover roughly 35,000-50,000 T-cell genomes per sample. TCRdb's copy holds only in-frame clones and misses some; the assay was immunoSEQ multiplex PCR. The sample holds under 45,000 clones; roughly four fifths are singletons and the top ten take 5.5% to 6.5%. This clone was seen only once. The antigen is undetermined. This material consisted of unsorted PBMCs, taken 1 year after starting antiretroviral therapy. The receptor was derived from a man younger than 35 with HIV.

The CDR3, as DNA: TGTGCCTCCCGTCGGGAGGGGGAGTCCACCGGGGAGCTGTTTTTT. Translation gives CASRREGESTGELFF. The J gene is TRBJ2-2, the V gene TRBV7-3; 8 bases fit TRBD2. V lost 11 bases to trimming and J lost 4 bases; unmatched junction nucleotides: 12. The CDR3 length is 15 residues. Germline V gene sequence: CDR1 SGHTA, CDR2 FQGTGA.